Each of the 21 T cell receptor beta chains below was sequenced from the same sample in a study of T cells in Graves' hyperthyroidism and ophthalmopathy. Researchers amplified the TCR beta CDR3 regions from RNA transcripts. The TCR CDR3 was amplified in a first-round RT-PCR using the HTBI primer set. A single record per CDR3 protein comes from TCRdb applying MiXCR to the multiplex PCR reads. The profile shows 600,000 to 750,000 distinct CDR3 sequences, around 16% of them singletons. Sample: blood. These receptors were taken from a man aged 50 to 59 with Graves' hyperthyroidism.

This clonotype was seen at least ten times. V gene TRBV15 combines with J gene TRBJ2-7, with a possible D match to TRBD1 (7 bases). Trimming removed 8 bases at V and 0 bases at J, with 17 bases between. The germline gives CDR1 LNHNV, CDR2 YYDKDF (reference sequence). The CDR3 loop spans 15 amino acids. In nucleotides, the CDR3 is TGTGCCACCGCGACAGGGACTCTCCTCTCCTACGAGCAGTACTTC. This encodes CATATGTLLSYEQYF.

This clonotype showed up many times. The chain is built from TRBV12-3 or TRBV12-4 and TRBJ2-1, with D possibly TRBD1 on 6 matching bases. The CDR3 totals 11 residues. V lost 8 bases and J 12 bases, leaving 14 bases between the germline ends. This CDR3 reads CASRTGLRQFF. The CDR3 coding sequence is TGTGCCAGCCGAACAGGGCTTAGGCAGTTCTTC.

On this clonotype: A much larger clone is a single base away; this may be a read error. V and J are TRBV11-2 and TRBJ2-3, with 9 bases aligning to TRBD2. V lost 6 bases, J lost 5 bases, and 9 bases stayed unmatched. This CDR3 has 15 residues. The germline V gene has CDR1 SGHAT and CDR2 FQNNGV. Here the CDR3 DNA reads TGTGCCAGCAGGCTGGCGGGGCGGGAGGGAGATACGCAGTATTTT. As protein: CASRLAGREGDTQYF.

This clonotype came up a few times. The genes are TRBV28 and TRBJ2-7; 7 bases match TRBD2. Losses at the gene ends were 11 bases for V and 2 bases for J; bases not matched to a gene: 12. Germline CDR1 is MDHEN and CDR2 is SYDVKM. The CDR3 sequence is 14 residues long. In nucleotides, the CDR3 is TGTGCCTCCAGTGAAGCGGGGCCGACCTACGAGCAGTACTTC. It is translated as CASSEAGPTYEQYF.

The CDR3 DNA sequence: TGTGCCAGCAGAACCGGGACAGAGTTACCGAACACCGGGGAGCTGTTTTTT. Translating gives CASRTGTELPNTGELFF. The V gene is TRBV6-1, the J gene TRBJ2-2; 7 bases match TRBD1. V was clipped by 6 bases and J by 0 bases; unmatched bases: 10. Germline V gene sequence: CDR1 MNHNS, CDR2 SASEGT. The CDR3 runs to 17 residues.

The table lists this clonotype with many counts. The chain combines TRBV11-2 with TRBJ2-1, with D possibly being TRBD2 (6 bases). V lost 5 bases to trimming and J lost 2 bases, with 10 bases between them. CDR3 length equals 14 residues. Germline V lookup: CDR1 SGHAT, CDR2 FQNNGV. CDR3 nucleotide sequence: TGTGCCAGCAGCCAACTAGCTCCCTACAATGAGCAGTTCTTC. Translating it yields CASSQLAPYNEQFF.

The CDR3: CSVDRGSSYNEQFF. In nucleotides, the CDR3 is TGCAGCGTTGATAGAGGGAGCTCCTACAATGAGCAGTTCTTC. V is TRBV29-1 and J is TRBJ2-1; D might be TRBD2 (5 bases). This CDR3 comprises 14 residues. CDR1 SQVTM and CDR2 ANQGSEA come from the germline V gene. Trimming stripped 3 bases from V and 0 bases from J, with 9 bases between.

This chain connects TRBV19 to TRBJ1-1; D call uncertain. The germline V gene encodes CDR1 LNHDA and CDR2 SQIVND (reference sequence). Deletions cut 11 bases from V and 1 base from J, with 17 bases between. CDR3 length equals 14 residues. The CDR3, as DNA: TGTGCCGCCTCGCCCGGGCTGCCGAACACTGAAGCTTTCTTT. Translating it yields CAASPGLPNTEAFF.

In regard to this clonotype: Given a much more abundant clone one base away, this may be a read error. CDR3 DNA sequence: TGTGCCAGCAGTCCCCTCGAGGCCAACGTCCCGACTTTC. Encoded protein: CASSPLEANVPTF. The chain couples TRBV27 to TRBJ2-6; D remains ambiguous. CDR3 length: 13 residues. CDR1 and CDR2 (germline): MNHEY, SMNVEV (reference sequence).

Concerning this clonotype: One junction end disagrees with the germline gene, perhaps due to a read error. V is TRBV29-1 and J is TRBJ2-4, with TRBD2 matching over 12 bases. In germline, CDR1 is SQVTM, CDR2 ANQGSEA. The CDR3 has 16 residues. The DNA of the CDR3 is TGCAGCGTCGAAGGACTAGCGGGGTGGGCCAAAAACATTCAGTACTTC. Translating it yields CSVEGLAGWAKNIQYF.

The table lists this clonotype with many counts. The gene calls are TRBV10-2 and TRBJ2-7; either TRBD1 or TRBD2 may fit D (5 bases each). Germline V gene lookup returns CDR1 WSHSY and CDR2 SAAADI. The CDR3 length is 15 residues. Trimming shortened V by 3 bases and J by 2 bases, and 14 bases separated the two germline ends. The CDR3 loop reads CASSESGLGAYEQYF. CDR3 DNA sequence: TGCGCCAGCAGTGAATCAGGACTGGGGGCCTACGAGCAGTACTTC.

This chain links TRBV12-3 or TRBV12-4 with TRBJ2-1; no clear D. The CDR3 spans 17 residues. The V end lost 6 bases, the J end lost 8 bases, and 26 bases lay between the germline ends. The CDR3 sequence is CASSPFLPGVSVYEQFF. For the CDR3, the DNA is TGTGCCAGCAGCCCTTTTCTTCCTGGGGTCTCTGTCTATGAGCAGTTCTTC.

This clonotype was seen repeatedly, ten times or more. V usage is TRBV5-6 and J usage is TRBJ2-5; D gene ambiguous. The CDR3 loop spans 16 amino acids. Germline-derived CDR1 and CDR2 are SGHDT and YYEEEE. Trimming pared 0 bases from V and 5 bases from J, leaving 17 bases between. The CDR3 nucleotides are TGTGCCAGCAGCTTGGAACGGAGACAAAGGGTGGAGACCCAGTACTTC. It specifies CASSLERRQRVETQYF.

The chain has TRBV6-6 and TRBJ1-2; the D gene is possibly TRBD1 (5 bases). V lost 2 bases and J lost 5, with 15 bases in between. CDR3 size: 15 residues. CDR1 is MNHNY and CDR2 is SVGAGI in the germline V gene (reference sequence). The CDR3 sequence is CASSYRVGGGYGYTF. CDR3 sequence (DNA): TGTGCCAGCAGTTACAGGGTCGGGGGTGGTTATGGCTACACCTTC.

This clonotype was detected many times. A read error may produce the germline difference seen at one junction end. This chain uses TRBV29-1 with TRBJ2-1; TRBD1 is a possible D gene (5 bases). Germline V gene lookup returns CDR1 SQVTM and CDR2 ANQGSEA. This CDR3 has 13 amino acids. CDR3 DNA sequence: TGCTGCGTTTCGGACACAGCTCCCAATGAGCAGTTCTTC. It encodes CCVSDTAPNEQFF.

This clonotype was counted many times. The V call is TRBV12-3 or TRBV12-4, the J call TRBJ2-1; D remains unclear. The CDR3 runs 12 residues. Trimming shortened V by 6 bases and J by 9 bases, and 12 bases separated the two germline ends. For the CDR3, the DNA is TGTGCCAGCAGCTCCGAAAGGGTTGAGCAGTTCTTC. It is translated as CASSSERVEQFF.

J is TRBJ2-7 and V is TRBV10-1; maybe TRBD2 (6 bases). Germline-derived CDR1 and CDR2 are WNHNN and SYGVQD (reference sequence). Trimming pared 6 bases from V and 2 bases from J, leaving 23 bases between. The CDR3 runs to 17 residues. The DNA for the CDR3 is TGCGCCAGCAGGTGGGGGGACCAGCCTGACTTTACCTACGAGCAGTACTTC. This codes for CASRWGDQPDFTYEQYF.

Many counts were recorded for this clonotype. The V call is TRBV12-3 or TRBV12-4, the J call TRBJ2-2, with D maybe TRBD2 (7 bases). Trimming shortened V by 5 bases and J by 3 bases, and 16 bases separated the two germline ends. This CDR3 has 16 residues. CDR3 amino acids: CASSPRGAPDTGELFF. DNA for the CDR3: TGTGCCAGCAGTCCCCGGGGGGCCCCCGACACCGGGGAGCTGTTTTTT.

This clonotype came up many times. This chain uses TRBV12-5 with TRBJ2-7; possible D gene TRBD2, 6 bases. The CDR3 covers 15 residues. Germline CDR1 reads LGHNT; CDR2 reads FRNRAP. V gave up 5 bases and J gave up 0 bases, with 14 bases separating them. The chain's CDR3 is CASGSGPLSSYEQYF. The CDR3 bases are TGTGCTAGTGGTAGCGGGCCACTCTCCTCCTACGAGCAGTACTTC.

This clonotype occurred many times. The V gene is TRBV2, the J gene TRBJ2-7; the D gene could be TRBD1 or TRBD2 (5 bases each). Between the trimmed V and J ends, which lost 6 bases and 2 bases, there was a span of 11 bases. CDR3 length equals 13 residues. Germline V gene lookup returns CDR1 SNHLY and CDR2 FYNNEI. As DNA, the CDR3 is TGTGCCAGCAGCGGGACGGTGACCTACGAGCAGTACTTC. Its translation: CASSGTVTYEQYF.

Note on this clonotype: One end of the junction varies from germline; a read error may be responsible. The genes are TRBV6-5 and TRBJ1-1, with D hard to call. The CDR3 is 12 residues long. Germline V gene data show CDR1 as MNHEY and CDR2 as SVGAGI. CDR3 bases: TGTGCCAGCAGTTTCGGGAGCACTGAAGATTTCTTT. Amino acids: CASSFGSTEDFF.